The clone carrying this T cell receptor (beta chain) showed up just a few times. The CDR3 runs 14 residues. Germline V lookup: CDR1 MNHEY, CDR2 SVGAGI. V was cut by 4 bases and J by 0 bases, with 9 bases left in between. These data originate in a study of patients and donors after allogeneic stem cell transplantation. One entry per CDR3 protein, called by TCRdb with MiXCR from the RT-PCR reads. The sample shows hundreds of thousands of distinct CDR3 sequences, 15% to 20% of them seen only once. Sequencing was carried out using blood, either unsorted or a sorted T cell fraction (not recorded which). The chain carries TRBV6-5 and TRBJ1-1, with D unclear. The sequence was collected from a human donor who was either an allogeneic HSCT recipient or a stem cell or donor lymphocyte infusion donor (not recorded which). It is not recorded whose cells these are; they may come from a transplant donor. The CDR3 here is CASSSYLMNTEAFF. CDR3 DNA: TGTGCCAGCAGTTCATACTTAATGAACACTGAAGCTTTCTTT.